This TCR beta chain is drawn from a study of blood T cell repertoires in COVID-19. Study-level information: The United States, Italy and Spain supplied acute and convalescent COVID-19 samples. From T cells, B-cell-depleted T cells, or PBMCs came the material, which was cDNA or gDNA.

Seattle enrolled patients during active infection and tracked them longitudinally. The V and J ends lost 3 bases and 7 bases, in that order; junction bases with no gene match: 11. Looked up from germline, CDR1 is MGHRA and CDR2 is YSYEKL. The CDR3 extends over 16 amino acids. Study processing details: Amplifying reference gene primers gave estimates of nucleated cell counts. Sequencing was performed with immunoSEQ multiplex PCR; in TCRdb, only in-frame clones are kept and a portion is missing. V, J and clone size reflect that table, while D and trimming were determined from the DNA. The sample has a few hundred thousand clones; 90% are singletons.

The specimen was peripheral blood. This rearrangement joins TRBV4-1 to TRBJ2-1; TRBD1 matches at 8 bases. The sequence came from a woman aged 55-75 years with COVID-19, enrolled during active disease. The CDR3 region is CASSQQTGARGNEQFF. CDR3 nucleotide sequence: TGCGCCAGCAGCCAGCAGACAGGGGCGAGAGGGAATGAGCAGTTCTTC.